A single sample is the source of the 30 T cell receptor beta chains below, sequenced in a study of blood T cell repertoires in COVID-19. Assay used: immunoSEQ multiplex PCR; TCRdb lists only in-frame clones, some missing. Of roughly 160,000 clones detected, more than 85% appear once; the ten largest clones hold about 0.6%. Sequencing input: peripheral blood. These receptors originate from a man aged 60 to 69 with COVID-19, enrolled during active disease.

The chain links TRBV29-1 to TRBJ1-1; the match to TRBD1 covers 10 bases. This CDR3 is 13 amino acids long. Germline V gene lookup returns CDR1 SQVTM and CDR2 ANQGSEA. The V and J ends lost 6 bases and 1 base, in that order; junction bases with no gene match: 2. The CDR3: CSVRTGGNTEAFF. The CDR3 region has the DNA TGCAGCGTGAGGACAGGGGGGAACACTGAAGCTTTCTTT.

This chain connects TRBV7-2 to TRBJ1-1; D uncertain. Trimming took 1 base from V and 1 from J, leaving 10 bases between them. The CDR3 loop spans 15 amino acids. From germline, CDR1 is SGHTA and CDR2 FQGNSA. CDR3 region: CASSLGAPGNTEAFF. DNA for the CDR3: TGTGCCAGCAGCTTAGGAGCTCCGGGGAACACTGAAGCTTTCTTT.

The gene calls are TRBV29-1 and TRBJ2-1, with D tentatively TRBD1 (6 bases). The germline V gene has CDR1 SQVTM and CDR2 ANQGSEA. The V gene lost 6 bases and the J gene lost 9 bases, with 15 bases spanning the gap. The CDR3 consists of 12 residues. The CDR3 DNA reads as TGCAGCGTGTACCCAGGGGAACCTGAGCAGTTCTTC. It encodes CSVYPGEPEQFF.

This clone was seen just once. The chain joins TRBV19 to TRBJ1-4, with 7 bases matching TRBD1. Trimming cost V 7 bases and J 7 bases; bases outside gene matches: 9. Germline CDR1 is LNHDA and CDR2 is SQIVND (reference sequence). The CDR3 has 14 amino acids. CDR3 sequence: CASTPGQKFEKLFF. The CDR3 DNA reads TGTGCCAGTACCCCGGGACAGAAATTTGAAAAACTGTTTTTT.

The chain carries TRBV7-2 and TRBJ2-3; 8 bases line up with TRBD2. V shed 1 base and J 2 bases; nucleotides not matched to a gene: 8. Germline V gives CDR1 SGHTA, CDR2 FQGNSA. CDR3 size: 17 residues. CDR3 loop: CASSLGGPGGHTDTQYF. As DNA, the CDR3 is TGTGCCAGCAGCTTAGGAGGGCCGGGGGGGCACACAGATACGCAGTATTTT. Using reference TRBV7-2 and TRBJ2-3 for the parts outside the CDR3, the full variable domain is GAGVSQSPSNKVTEKGKDVELRCDPISGHTALYWYRQSLGQGLEFLIYFQGNSAPDKSGLPSDRFSAERTGGSVSTLTIQRTQQEDSAVYLCASSLGGPGGHTDTQYFGPGTRLTVL.

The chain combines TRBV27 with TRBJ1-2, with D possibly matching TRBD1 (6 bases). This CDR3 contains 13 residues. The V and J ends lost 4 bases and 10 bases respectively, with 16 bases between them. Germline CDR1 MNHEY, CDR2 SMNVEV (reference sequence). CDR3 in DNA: TGTGCCAGCAGTTCGACAGGCATACGGGACTACACCTTC. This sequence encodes CASSSTGIRDYTF.

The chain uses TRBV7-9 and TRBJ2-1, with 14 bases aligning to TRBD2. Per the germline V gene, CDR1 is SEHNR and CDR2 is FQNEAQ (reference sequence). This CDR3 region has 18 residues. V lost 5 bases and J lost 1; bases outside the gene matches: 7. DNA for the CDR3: TGTGCCAGCAGCCGGCGACTAGCGGGGGGGAGTTCCTACAATGAGCAGTTCTTC. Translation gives CASSRRLAGGSSYNEQFF.

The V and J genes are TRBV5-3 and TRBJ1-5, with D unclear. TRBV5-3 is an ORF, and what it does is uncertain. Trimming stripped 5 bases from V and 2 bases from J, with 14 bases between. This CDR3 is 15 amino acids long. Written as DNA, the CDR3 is TGTGCCAGAAGGAAAAGGAACTATGGCAATCAGCCCCAGCATTTT. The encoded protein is CARRKRNYGNQPQHF.

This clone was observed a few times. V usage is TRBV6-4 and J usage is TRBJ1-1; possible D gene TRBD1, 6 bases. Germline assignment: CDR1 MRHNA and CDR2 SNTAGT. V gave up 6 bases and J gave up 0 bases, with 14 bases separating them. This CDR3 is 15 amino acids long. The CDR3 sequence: CASRRTAYMNTEAFF. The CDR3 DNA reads TGTGCCAGCAGACGGACAGCCTATATGAACACTGAAGCTTTCTTT.

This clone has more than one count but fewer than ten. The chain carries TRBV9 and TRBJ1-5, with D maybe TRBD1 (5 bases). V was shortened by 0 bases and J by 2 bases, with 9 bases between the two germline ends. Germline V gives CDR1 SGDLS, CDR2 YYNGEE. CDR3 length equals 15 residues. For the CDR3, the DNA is TGTGCCAGCAGCGTAGCAGGGTACGGCAATCAGCCCCAGCATTTT. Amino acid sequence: CASSVAGYGNQPQHF.

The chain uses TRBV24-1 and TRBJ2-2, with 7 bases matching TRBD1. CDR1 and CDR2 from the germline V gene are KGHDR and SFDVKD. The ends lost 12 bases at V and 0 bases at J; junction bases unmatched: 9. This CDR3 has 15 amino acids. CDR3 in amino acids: CASLSGTANTGELFF. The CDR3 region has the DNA TGTGCCTCCCTGTCAGGGACAGCGAACACCGGGGAGCTGTTTTTT.

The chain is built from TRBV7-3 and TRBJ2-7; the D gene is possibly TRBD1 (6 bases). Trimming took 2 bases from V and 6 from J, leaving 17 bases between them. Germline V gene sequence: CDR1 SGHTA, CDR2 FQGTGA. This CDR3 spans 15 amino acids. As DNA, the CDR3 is TGTGCCAGCAGCTTAGAAGCCGGAATGGGGGCCGAGCAGTACTTC. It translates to CASSLEAGMGAEQYF.

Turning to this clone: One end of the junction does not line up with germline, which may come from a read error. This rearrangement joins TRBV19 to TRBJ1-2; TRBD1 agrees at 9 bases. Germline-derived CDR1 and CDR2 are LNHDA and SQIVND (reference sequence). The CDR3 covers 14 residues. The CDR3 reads CASSAGTGNYGYTF. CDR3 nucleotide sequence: TGTGCCAGTAGTGCTGGGACAGGGAACTACGGCTACACCTTC.

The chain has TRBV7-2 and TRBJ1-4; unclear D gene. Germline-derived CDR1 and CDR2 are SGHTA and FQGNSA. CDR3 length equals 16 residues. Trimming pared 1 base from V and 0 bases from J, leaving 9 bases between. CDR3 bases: TGTGCCAGCAGCTTAGAATCGCCAGCAACTAATGAAAAACTGTTTTTT. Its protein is CASSLESPATNEKLFF. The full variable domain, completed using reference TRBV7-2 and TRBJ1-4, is GAGVSQSPSNKVTEKGKDVELRCDPISGHTALYWYRQSLGQGLEFLIYFQGNSAPDKSGLPSDRFSAERTGGSVSTLTIQRTQQEDSAVYLCASSLESPATNEKLFFGSGTQLSVL.

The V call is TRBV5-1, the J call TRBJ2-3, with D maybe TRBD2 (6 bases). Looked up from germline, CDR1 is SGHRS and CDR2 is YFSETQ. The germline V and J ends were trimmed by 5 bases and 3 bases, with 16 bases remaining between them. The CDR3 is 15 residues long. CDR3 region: CASRTGGGATDTQYF. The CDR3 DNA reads TGCGCCAGCAGAACCGGGGGAGGAGCGACAGATACGCAGTATTTT.

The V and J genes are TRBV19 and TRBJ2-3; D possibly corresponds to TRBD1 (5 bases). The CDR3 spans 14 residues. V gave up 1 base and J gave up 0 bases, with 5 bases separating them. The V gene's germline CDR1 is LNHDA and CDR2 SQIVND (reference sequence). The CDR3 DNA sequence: TGTGCCAGTAGTATAGGACAGAGCACAGATACGCAGTATTTT. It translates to CASSIGQSTDTQYF. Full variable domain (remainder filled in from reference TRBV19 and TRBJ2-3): DGGITQSPKYLFRKEGQNVTLSCEQNLNHDAMYWYRQDPGQGLRLIYYSQIVNDFQKGDIAEGYSVSREKKESFPLTVTSAQKNPTAFYLCASSIGQSTDTQYFGPGTRLTVL.

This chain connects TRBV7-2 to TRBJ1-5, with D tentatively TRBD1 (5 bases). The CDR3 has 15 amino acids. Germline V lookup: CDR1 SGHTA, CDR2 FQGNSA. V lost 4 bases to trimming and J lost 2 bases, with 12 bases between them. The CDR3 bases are TGTGCCAGCAGCTCGAGCCAGGGCGGCAATCAGCCCCAGCATTTT. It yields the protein CASSSSQGGNQPQHF.

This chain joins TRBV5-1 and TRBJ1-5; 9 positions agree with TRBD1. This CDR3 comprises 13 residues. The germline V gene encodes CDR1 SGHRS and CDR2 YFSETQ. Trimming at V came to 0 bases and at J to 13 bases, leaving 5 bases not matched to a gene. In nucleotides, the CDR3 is TGCGCCAGCAGCTTGGGCGCGGGACAGGGTCAGCATTTT. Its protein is CASSLGAGQGQHF.

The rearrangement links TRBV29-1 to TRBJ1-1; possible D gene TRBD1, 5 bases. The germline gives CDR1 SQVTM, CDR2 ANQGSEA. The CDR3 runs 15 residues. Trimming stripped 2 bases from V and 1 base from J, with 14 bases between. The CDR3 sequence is CSVEPHDTGNTEAFF. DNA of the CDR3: TGCAGCGTTGAACCCCACGACACAGGGAACACTGAAGCTTTCTTT. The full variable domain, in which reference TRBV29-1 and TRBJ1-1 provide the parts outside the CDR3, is SAVISQKPSRDICQRGTSLTIQCQVDSQVTMMFWYRQQPGQSLTLIATANQGSEATYESGFVIDKFPISRPNLTFSTLTVSNMSPEDSSIYLCSVEPHDTGNTEAFFGQGTRLTVV.

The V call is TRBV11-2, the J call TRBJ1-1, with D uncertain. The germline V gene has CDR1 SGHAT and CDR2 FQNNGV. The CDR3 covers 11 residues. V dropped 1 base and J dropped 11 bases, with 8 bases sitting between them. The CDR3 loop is CASSLVAWAFF. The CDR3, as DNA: TGTGCCAGCAGCTTAGTAGCGTGGGCTTTCTTT.

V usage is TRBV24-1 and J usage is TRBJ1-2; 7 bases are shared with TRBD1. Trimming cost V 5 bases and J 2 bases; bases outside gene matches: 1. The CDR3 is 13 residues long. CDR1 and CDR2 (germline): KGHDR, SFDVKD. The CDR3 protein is CATSAGQNYGYTF. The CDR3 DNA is TGTGCCACCAGTGCGGGACAGAACTATGGCTACACCTTC.

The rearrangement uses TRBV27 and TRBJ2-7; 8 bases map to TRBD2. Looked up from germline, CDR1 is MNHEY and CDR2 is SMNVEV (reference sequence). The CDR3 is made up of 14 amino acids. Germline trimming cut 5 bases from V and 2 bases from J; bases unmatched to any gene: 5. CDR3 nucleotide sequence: TGTGCCAGCAGTCCCGGGACTAGGCCCTACGAGCAGTACTTC. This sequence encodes CASSPGTRPYEQYF.

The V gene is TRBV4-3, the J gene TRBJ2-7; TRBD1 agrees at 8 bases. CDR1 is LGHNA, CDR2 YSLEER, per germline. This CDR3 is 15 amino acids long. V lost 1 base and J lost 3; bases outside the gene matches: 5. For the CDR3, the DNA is TGCGCCAGCAGCCAAGCCTGGACAGGGTTCTACGAGCAGTACTTC. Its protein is CASSQAWTGFYEQYF.

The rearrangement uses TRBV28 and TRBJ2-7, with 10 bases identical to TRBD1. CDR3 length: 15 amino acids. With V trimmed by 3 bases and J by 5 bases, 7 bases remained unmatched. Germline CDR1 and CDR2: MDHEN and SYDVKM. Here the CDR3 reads CASSLTGGAFHEQYF. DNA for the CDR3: TGTGCCAGCAGTTTGACAGGGGGCGCTTTTCACGAGCAGTACTTC.

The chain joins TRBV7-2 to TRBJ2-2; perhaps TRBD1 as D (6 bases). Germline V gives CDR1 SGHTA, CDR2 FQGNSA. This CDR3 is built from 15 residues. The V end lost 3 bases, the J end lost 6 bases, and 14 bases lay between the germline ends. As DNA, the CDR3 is TGTGCCAGCAGCTTCGGGGACACCACTGCCGGGGAGCTGTTTTTT. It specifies CASSFGDTTAGELFF.

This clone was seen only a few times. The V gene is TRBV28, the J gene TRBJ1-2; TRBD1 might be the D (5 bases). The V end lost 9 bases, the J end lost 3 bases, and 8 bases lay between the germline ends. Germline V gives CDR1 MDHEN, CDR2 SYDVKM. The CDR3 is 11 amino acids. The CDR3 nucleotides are TGTGCCAGTGCGGGGGACTATGGCTACACCTTC. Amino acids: CASAGDYGYTF.

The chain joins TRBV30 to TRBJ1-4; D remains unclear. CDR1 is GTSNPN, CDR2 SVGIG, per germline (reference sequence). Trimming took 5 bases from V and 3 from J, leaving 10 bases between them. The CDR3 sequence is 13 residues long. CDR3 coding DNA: TGTGCCTGGGGGAGGCAGTCTAATGAAAAACTGTTTTTT. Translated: CAWGRQSNEKLFF.

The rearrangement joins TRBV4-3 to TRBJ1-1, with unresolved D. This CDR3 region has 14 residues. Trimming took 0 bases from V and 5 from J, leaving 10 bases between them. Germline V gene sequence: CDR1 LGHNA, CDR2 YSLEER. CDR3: CASSQDLERTEAFF. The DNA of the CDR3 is TGCGCCAGCAGCCAAGATCTTGAGAGAACTGAAGCTTTCTTT.

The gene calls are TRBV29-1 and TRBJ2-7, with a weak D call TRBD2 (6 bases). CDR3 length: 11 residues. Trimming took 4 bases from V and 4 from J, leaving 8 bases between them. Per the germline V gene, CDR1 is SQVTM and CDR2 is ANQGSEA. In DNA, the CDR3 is TGCAGCGTTGGTGCGGGATACGAGCAGTACTTC. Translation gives CSVGAGYEQYF.

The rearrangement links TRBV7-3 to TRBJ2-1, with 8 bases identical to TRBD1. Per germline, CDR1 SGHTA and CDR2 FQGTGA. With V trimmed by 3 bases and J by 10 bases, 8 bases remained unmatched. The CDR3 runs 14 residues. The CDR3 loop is CASSFGQGSGEQFF. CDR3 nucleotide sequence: TGTGCCAGCAGCTTCGGACAGGGCTCGGGAGAGCAGTTCTTC. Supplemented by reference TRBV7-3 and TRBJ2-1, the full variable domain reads GAGVSQTPSNKVTEKGKYVELRCDPISGHTALYWYRQSLGQGPEFLIYFQGTGAADDSGLPNDRFFAVRPEGSVSTLKIQRTERGDSAVYLCASSFGQGSGEQFFGPGTRLTVL.